Listed here are 25 T cell receptor beta chains from one sample, sequenced in a study of blood T cell repertoires in COVID-19. Clones were read by immunoSEQ multiplex PCR, and TCRdb kept only the in-frame ones, dropping some. The profile covers around 160,000 clones, with roughly 87% appearing a single time and 8% to 13% taken by the ten largest. The sample taken for sequencing was PBMCs or T cells enriched from blood (not recorded which). Source of these receptors: a man in his forties or fifties who had recovered from COVID-19.

V and J are TRBV4-1 and TRBJ2-4; weak D call: TRBD2 (7 bases). Germline CDR1 and CDR2: MGHRA and YSYEKL. The CDR3 is made up of 18 amino acids. The V end lost 3 bases, the J end lost 4 bases, and 22 bases lay between the germline ends. CDR3 bases: TGCGCCAGCAGCCAGGCTATCACCGGGACACTAGCGAAAAACATTCAGTACTTC. Residues: CASSQAITGTLAKNIQYF.

CDR3 nucleotide sequence: TGTGCCACCAGCACTCGAGGTACTGAAGCTTTCTTT. This gives the protein CATSTRGTEAFF. This chain links TRBV15 with TRBJ1-1; no clear D. The CDR3 runs 12 residues. Germline CDR1 reads LNHNV; CDR2 reads YYDKDF (reference sequence). The V and J ends lost 4 bases and 5 bases respectively, with 8 bases between them.

This chain links TRBV18 with TRBJ2-1, with 11 bases aligning to TRBD1. With V trimmed by 6 bases and J by 4 bases, 5 bases remained unmatched. Germline CDR1 reads KGHSH; CDR2 reads LQKENI. This CDR3 is built from 15 residues. CDR3 bases: TGTGCCAGCTCTACCGGGACAGGGGGATACAATGAGCAGTTCTTC. Its translation: CASSTGTGGYNEQFF.

The genes are TRBV14 and TRBJ2-7; 14 bases agree with TRBD2. The germline CDR1 and CDR2 sequences are SGHDN and FVKESK. Trimming removed 4 bases from V and 4 bases from J; junction bases left unmatched: 12. This CDR3 is built from 18 residues. The CDR3 bases are TGTGCCAGCAGCCCAACTCCCGGGACTAGCGGGAGTTGGTACGAGCAGTACTTC. This codes for CASSPTPGTSGSWYEQYF.

This clone showed up just once. The V gene is TRBV3-1 (or the pseudogene TRBV3-2), the J gene TRBJ2-7, with 7 nucleotides matching TRBD2. The germline V gene encodes CDR1 LGHDT and CDR2 YNNKEL (reference sequence). Trimming took 4 bases from V and 1 from J; bases not matched to a gene: 4. CDR3 length: 14 amino acids. The CDR3 spells CASSPLGGSYEQYF. The CDR3 bases are TGTGCCAGCAGCCCCTTGGGGGGGTCCTACGAGCAGTACTTC.

This sequence joins TRBV19 and TRBJ1-1; 7 positions agree with TRBD1. With V trimmed by 5 bases and J by 1 base, 4 bases remained unmatched. CDR3 length equals 14 residues. Looked up from germline, CDR1 is LNHDA and CDR2 is SQIVND (reference sequence). The CDR3 here is CASSEDRRNTEAFF. CDR3 DNA sequence: TGTGCCAGTAGTGAGGACAGGAGGAACACTGAAGCTTTCTTT. The complete variable domain, with remaining parts taken from reference TRBV19 and TRBJ1-1, reads DGGITQSPKYLFRKEGQNVTLSCEQNLNHDAMYWYRQDPGQGLRLIYYSQIVNDFQKGDIAEGYSVSREKKESFPLTVTSAQKNPTAFYLCASSEDRRNTEAFFGQGTRLTVV.

V is TRBV6-4 and J is TRBJ2-1; D possibly corresponds to TRBD1 (6 bases). Germline V gene sequence: CDR1 MRHNA, CDR2 SNTAGT. The CDR3 totals 14 residues. Trimming left V 2 bases short and J 8 bases short, with 13 bases between. Written as DNA, the CDR3 is TGTGCCAGCAGTGACGGCGGCTACAGGGATGAGCAGTTCTTC. It specifies CASSDGGYRDEQFF.

This chain uses TRBV9 with TRBJ2-3; TRBD1 matches 9 bases. J gave up 7 bases and V 0 bases, and 9 bases lay outside the gene matches. Germline V gives CDR1 SGDLS, CDR2 YYNGEE. This CDR3 is 16 amino acids long. The CDR3: CASSVDPTGGANTQYF. In DNA form, the CDR3 reads TGTGCCAGCAGCGTAGACCCCACAGGGGGCGCAAATACGCAGTATTTT.

The J gene is TRBJ2-1, the V gene TRBV14, with TRBD1 matching 7 bases. The CDR3 has 15 amino acids. V dropped 2 bases and J dropped 5; count of bases not matched to a gene: 6. Per the germline V gene, CDR1 is SGHDN and CDR2 is FVKESK. CDR3 loop: CASSQWTGIHNEQFF. The DNA of the CDR3 is TGTGCCAGCAGCCAATGGACAGGAATCCACAATGAGCAGTTCTTC. The full variable domain, its missing parts supplied by reference TRBV14 and TRBJ2-1, is EAGVTQFPSHSVIEKGQTVTLRCDPISGHDNLYWYRRVMGKEIKFLLHFVKESKQDESGMPNNRFLAERTGGTYSTLKVQPAELEDSGVYFCASSQWTGIHNEQFFGPGTRLTVL.

The chain has TRBV29-1 and TRBJ1-1; 7 nucleotides align to TRBD1. The junction had 1 base not matched to a gene; V was cut back by 1 base and J by 2 bases. The CDR3 is 13 amino acids. CDR1 is SQVTM and CDR2 is ANQGSEA in the germline V gene. The CDR3 is CSVEGQGNTEAFF. The DNA for the CDR3 is TGCAGCGTTGAAGGACAGGGAAACACTGAAGCTTTCTTT.

DNA for the CDR3: TGCGCCAGCAGCTTGGTTCAGGCCGCCACTGAAGCTTTCTTT. Its translation is CASSLVQAATEAFF. The V and J genes are TRBV5-1 and TRBJ1-1, with D unresolved. There are 14 residues in the CDR3. From germline, CDR1 is SGHRS and CDR2 YFSETQ. Trimming shortened V by 0 bases and J by 4 bases, and 10 bases separated the two germline ends.

J is TRBJ1-2 and V is TRBV28; D is possibly TRBD1 (6 bases). V lost 10 bases and J lost 8, with 20 bases in between. The CDR3 loop spans 13 amino acids. CDR1 is MDHEN and CDR2 is SYDVKM in the germline V gene. This CDR3 is CATTLLTGNGYTF. CDR3 DNA: TGTGCCACTACACTCCTTACAGGGAACGGCTACACCTTC.

V is TRBV5-1 and J is TRBJ2-3, with 13 bases lining up with TRBD2. The CDR3 is 18 amino acids. Germline V lookup: CDR1 SGHRS, CDR2 YFSETQ. V lost 4 bases and J lost 0; bases outside the gene matches: 8. CDR3 region: CASSGTGTSGISTDTQYF. The CDR3 bases are TGCGCCAGCAGCGGGACCGGGACTAGCGGGATAAGCACAGATACGCAGTATTTT.

This clone occurred a few times. The V gene is TRBV5-6, the J gene TRBJ2-7, with TRBD1 matching 7 bases. The CDR3 covers 16 residues. The V segment lost 4 bases and the J segment 7 bases; nucleotides outside the gene matches: 17. Per germline, CDR1 SGHDT and CDR2 YYEEEE. The CDR3 region is CASSPSWRTGKREQYF. CDR3 coding DNA: TGTGCCAGCAGCCCCTCTTGGCGGACAGGAAAGAGGGAGCAGTACTTC.

The V gene is TRBV19, the J gene TRBJ1-5; D is unclear. V was cut by 11 bases and J by 2 bases, with 16 bases left in between. Germline CDR1 is LNHDA and CDR2 is SQIVND (reference sequence). The CDR3 totals 14 residues. This CDR3 is CAVRTGGGNQPQHF. CDR3 DNA: TGTGCCGTGAGGACCGGAGGTGGCAATCAGCCCCAGCATTTT.

In this sample, this clone turned up a few times. The chain combines TRBV19 with TRBJ1-5; TRBD1 matches 9 bases. This CDR3 comprises 16 residues. In germline, CDR1 is LNHDA, CDR2 SQIVND (reference sequence). The V segment lost 4 bases and the J segment 6 bases; nucleotides outside the gene matches: 10. This CDR3 reads CASSRGNRGPFQPQHF. As DNA, the CDR3 is TGTGCCAGTAGTAGGGGGAACAGGGGGCCCTTTCAGCCCCAGCATTTT.

The CDR3 sequence is CASSLGSADTQYF. DNA of the CDR3: TGTGCCAGCAGCTTGGGCTCAGCAGATACGCAGTATTTT. The rearrangement uses TRBV7-9 and TRBJ2-3; D gene uncertain. Germline V gene data show CDR1 as SEHNR and CDR2 as FQNEAQ (reference sequence). The CDR3 spans 13 residues. Trimming cost V 3 bases and J 4 bases, with 8 bases left between them.

This clone came up a few times. The chain joins TRBV30 to TRBJ2-3; D possibly corresponds to TRBD2 (6 bases). The CDR3 runs to 14 residues. V lost 4 bases and J 3 bases, leaving 14 bases between the germline ends. The germline gives CDR1 GTSNPN, CDR2 SVGIG (reference sequence). The CDR3 DNA sequence: TGTGCCTGGACACGGGACTTGAGGACAGATACGCAGTATTTT. It translates to CAWTRDLRTDTQYF.

This chain links TRBV7-6 with TRBJ1-2, with 7 bases lining up with TRBD1. Trimming removed 1 base from V and 2 bases from J; junction bases left unmatched: 4. Germline assignment: CDR1 SGHVS and CDR2 FNYEAQ. The CDR3 is made up of 15 amino acids. The CDR3 DNA reads as TGTGCCAGCAGCTTAGATCCAGGGGGGAACTATGGCTACACCTTC. Translation: CASSLDPGGNYGYTF.

V is TRBV24-1 and J is TRBJ2-7, with TRBD2 as a possible D gene (6 bases). Germline V gene sequence: CDR1 KGHDR, CDR2 SFDVKD. Trimming shortened V by 2 bases and J by 4 bases, and 14 bases separated the two germline ends. CDR3 size: 15 residues. The CDR3 loop reads CATSDSVGGFYEQYF. For the CDR3, the DNA is TGTGCCACCAGTGATTCGGTGGGAGGATTTTACGAGCAGTACTTC.

The chain couples TRBV5-4 to TRBJ1-6; the match to TRBD1 covers 10 bases. J was trimmed by 11 bases and V by 4 bases; bases with no gene match: 6. The CDR3 extends over 14 amino acids. From germline, CDR1 is SGHNT and CDR2 YYREEE (reference sequence). CDR3 nucleotide sequence: TGTGCCAGCAGCCCGGGACAGGGGATTCCACCCCTCCACTTT. Translating gives CASSPGQGIPPLHF.

As concerns this clone: The same CDR3 can be traced to other DNA sequences in this sample. This chain links TRBV28 with TRBJ1-5; D call uncertain. Germline V gives CDR1 MDHEN, CDR2 SYDVKM. Trimming stripped 3 bases from V and 0 bases from J, with 6 bases between. This CDR3 contains 14 residues. Here the CDR3 reads CASSLPGSNQPQHF. CDR3 sequence (DNA): TGTGCCAGCAGTTTGCCAGGTAGCAATCAGCCCCAGCATTTT.

The chain is built from TRBV6-5 and TRBJ2-2, with D maybe TRBD2 (7 bases). This CDR3 comprises 14 residues. V lost 7 bases and J lost 3, with 12 bases in between. Germline CDR1 and CDR2: MNHEY and SVGAGI. The CDR3 nucleotides are TGTGCCAGCAAGGGGGAGGGAGACACCGGGGAGCTGTTTTTT. Encoded protein: CASKGEGDTGELFF.

V gene TRBV7-7 combines with J gene TRBJ2-1, with 8 positions matching TRBD1. V lost 1 base and J lost 7; bases outside the gene matches: 6. In germline, CDR1 is SSHAT, CDR2 FNYEAQ (reference sequence). The CDR3 totals 15 residues. CDR3 coding DNA: TGTGCCAGCAGCTTAGGGGGGGACAGGTCTAATGAGCAGTTCTTC. It specifies CASSLGGDRSNEQFF.

Concerning this clone: One junction end disagrees with the germline gene, perhaps due to a read error. This chain uses TRBV19 with TRBJ2-5; no definite D call. CDR1 and CDR2 from the germline V gene are LNHDA and SQIVND (reference sequence). The CDR3 covers 13 residues. CDR3 region: CTSSINWAETQYF. CDR3 DNA sequence: TGTACCAGTAGTATTAATTGGGCAGAGACCCAGTACTTC.